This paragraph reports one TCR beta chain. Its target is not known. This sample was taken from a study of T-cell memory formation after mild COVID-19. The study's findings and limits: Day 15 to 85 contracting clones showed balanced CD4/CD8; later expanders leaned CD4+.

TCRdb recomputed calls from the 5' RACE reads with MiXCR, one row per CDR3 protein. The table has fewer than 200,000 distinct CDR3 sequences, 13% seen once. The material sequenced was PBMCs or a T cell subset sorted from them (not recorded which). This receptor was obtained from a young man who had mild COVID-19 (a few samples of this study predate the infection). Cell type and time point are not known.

CDR3 residues: CASSYSWGNTEAFF. The CDR3 DNA reads TGTGCCAGCAGTTACTCTTGGGGTAACACTGAAGCTTTCTTT. V gene TRBV6-5 combines with J gene TRBJ1-1; D uncertain. Trimming removed 0 bases from V and 2 bases from J, with 7 bases in between. This CDR3 is built from 14 residues. From germline, CDR1 is MNHEY and CDR2 SVGAGI.